This T cell receptor (beta chain) was documented in a study of beta chain features in type 1 diabetes. Study in general: Examination of sorted cells across all samples involved over 85,000,000 cells.

V was cut by 0 bases and J by 3 bases, with 8 bases left in between. The CDR3 contains 13 residues. The germline V gene has CDR1 GTSNPN and CDR2 SVGIG (reference sequence). Whole-study results and caveats: Shortening of TCRB CDR3s, moderate but significant, appeared in all four CD4+ subsets of Type 1 diabetes patients.

On this clone itself: Its antigen is undetermined.

What was sequenced were expressed TCRB transcripts, since all of the isolated RNA had been reverse transcribed. Naive, central memory and regulatory T cell samples averaged roughly 3.5 million immunoSEQ reads each. Clones were sequenced by immunoSEQ multiplex PCR, and TCRdb holds only the in-frame ones, with some missing. Of some 660,000 clones in the sample, around an eighth were seen once. The TCR was taken from a man aged 18-30 years with type 1 diabetes. What was sequenced was naive CD4+ T cells from blood. The chain couples TRBV30 to TRBJ1-1; no clear D gene. DNA of the CDR3: TGTGCCTGGAGTGTACGAGGGTACACTGAAGCTTTCTTT. Translated, it gives CAWSVRGYTEAFF.